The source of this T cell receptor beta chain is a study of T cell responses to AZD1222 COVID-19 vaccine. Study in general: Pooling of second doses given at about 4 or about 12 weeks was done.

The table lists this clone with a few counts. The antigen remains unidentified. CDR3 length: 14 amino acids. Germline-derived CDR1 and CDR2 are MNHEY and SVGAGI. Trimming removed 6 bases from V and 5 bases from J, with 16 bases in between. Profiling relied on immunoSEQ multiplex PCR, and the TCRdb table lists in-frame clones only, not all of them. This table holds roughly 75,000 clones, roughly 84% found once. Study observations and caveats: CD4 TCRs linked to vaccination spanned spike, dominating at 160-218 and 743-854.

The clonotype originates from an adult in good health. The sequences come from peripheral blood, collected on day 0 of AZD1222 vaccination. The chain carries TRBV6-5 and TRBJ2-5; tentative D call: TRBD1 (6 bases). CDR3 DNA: TGTGCCAGCAGCAGACTCAGGGGTCGGGAGACCCAGTACTTC. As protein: CASSRLRGRETQYF.